This T cell receptor beta chain was sequenced in a study of Graves' ophthalmopathy and Graves' hyperthyroidism. Study details: The blood sample was drawn at first diagnosis and before any treatment.

This clonotype was found many times. The CDR3 loop spans 13 amino acids. Trimming stripped 6 bases from V and 2 bases from J, with 13 bases between. Germline CDR1 and CDR2: DFQATT and SNEGSKA (reference sequence). Investigators amplified TCR beta CDR3 regions from RNA transcripts. Investigators did first-round RT-PCR with HTBI primers, then second-round multiplex PCR. TCRdb called the multiplex PCR reads again in MiXCR, with one record for every CDR3 protein. Of about 380,000 distinct CDR3 sequences detected, roughly 14% appear once; the ten largest clones hold 5.5% to 7%. The source is a woman aged 18 to 35 with stable Graves' hyperthyroidism. The V and J genes are TRBV20-1 and TRBJ1-2, with D hard to call. The sequenced material came from peripheral blood. CDR3 in amino acids: CSASAGGNYGYTF. Here the CDR3 DNA reads TGCAGTGCCTCCGCGGGCGGAAACTATGGCTACACCTTC.